This passage covers 2 T cell receptor beta chains from one sample sequenced in a study of neurological immune-mediated disorders. TCRdb used MiXCR to reprocess the 5' RACE reads, holding one entry per CDR3 protein. The repertoire has some 78,000 distinct CDR3 sequences, less than 5.5% of them found once; the top ten carry about 2%. Input material: PBMCs. The receptors originated from a woman in her twenties or thirties with multiple sclerosis.

The chain recombines TRBV27 with TRBJ1-2; the D gene is possibly TRBD1 (5 bases). The CDR3 covers 15 residues. The ends were cut back, 3 bases at V and 5 bases at J, with 16 bases in the middle. Germline CDR1 reads MNHEY; CDR2 reads SMNVEV (reference sequence). CDR3 loop: CASSFFSGAQYGYTF. CDR3 nucleotide sequence: TGTGCCAGCAGTTTCTTTTCTGGGGCGCAGTATGGCTACACCTTC.

Ten or more counts support this clonotype. The chain combines TRBV6-5 with TRBJ2-2; TRBD1 matches 12 bases. This CDR3 contains 16 residues. V gave up 6 bases and J gave up 6 bases; unmatched junction bases: 8. CDR1 is MNHEY and CDR2 is SVGAGI in the germline V gene. The chain's CDR3 is CASSRRDRGRAGELFF. DNA for the CDR3: TGTGCCAGCAGCCGCCGGGACAGGGGGCGTGCCGGGGAGCTGTTTTTT.